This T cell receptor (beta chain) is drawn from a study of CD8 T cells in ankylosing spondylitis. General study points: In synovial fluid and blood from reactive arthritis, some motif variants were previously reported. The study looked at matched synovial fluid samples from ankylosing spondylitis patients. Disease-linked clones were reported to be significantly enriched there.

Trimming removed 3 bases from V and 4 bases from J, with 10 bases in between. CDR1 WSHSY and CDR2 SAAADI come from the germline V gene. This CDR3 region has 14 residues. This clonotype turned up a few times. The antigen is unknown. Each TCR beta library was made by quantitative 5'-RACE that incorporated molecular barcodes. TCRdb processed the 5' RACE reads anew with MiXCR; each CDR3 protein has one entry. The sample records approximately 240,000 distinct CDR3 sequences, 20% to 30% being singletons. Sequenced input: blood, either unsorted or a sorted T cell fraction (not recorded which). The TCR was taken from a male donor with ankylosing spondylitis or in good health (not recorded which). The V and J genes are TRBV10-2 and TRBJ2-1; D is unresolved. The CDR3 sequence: CASSDDVPYNEQFF. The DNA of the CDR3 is TGCGCCAGCAGTGATGACGTCCCGTACAATGAGCAGTTCTTC.